These 14 T cell receptor beta chains share one sample of origin, sequenced in a study of CXCR3-negative and CXCR3-positive naive CD8 T cells. UMI labels and 5' RACE were used to prepare the TRB cDNA libraries. TCRdb reanalyzed the 5' RACE reads and collapses them to one entry per CDR3 protein, without DNA. Recorded for this sample: 46,000 or so distinct CDR3 sequences. Specimen: naive CXCR3- CD8+ T cells from blood. Documented subset: CD45RO-CCR7+CD27+CD95- naive CD8+ T cells lacking CXCR3 (TNR3-). These receptor sequences come from a human donor in good health. Some clones in this sample may be carry-over from other donors' samples.

The J gene is TRBJ2-1, the V gene TRBV10-3; TCRdb designates TRBD2, a call that cannot be tested without DNA. The CDR3 has 15 amino acids. The germline CDR1 and CDR2 sequences are ENHRY and SYGVKD. This chain's CDR3 is CAISEQRYEDNEQFF.

The chain joins TRBV2 to TRBJ2-1; TCRdb calls TRBD1, which cannot be checked without DNA. The CDR3 runs 14 residues. The germline V gene has CDR1 SNHLY and CDR2 FYNNEI. CDR3 region: CASSERGGYNEQFF.

The chain combines TRBV13 with TRBJ2-7; no DNA is available, so the TRBD2 call from TCRdb remains unchecked. Germline CDR1 PRHDT, CDR2 FYEKMQ (reference sequence). The CDR3 extends over 15 amino acids. The CDR3 region is CASSVGTSGKYEQYF.

The chain carries TRBV7-9 and TRBJ2-7. The CDR3 is 14 residues long. Germline assignment: CDR1 SEHNR and CDR2 FQNEAQ (reference sequence). The CDR3 reads CASSLATGLNEQYF.

This chain connects TRBV29-1 to TRBJ2-7; lacking DNA, the TRBD1 call made by TCRdb goes unchecked. The CDR3 is 13 residues long. The germline V gene encodes CDR1 SQVTM and CDR2 ANQGSEA. The CDR3 loop is CSVSGGSSYEQYF.

The chain uses TRBV7-2 and TRBJ2-3; the D call of TRBD2 rests on TCRdb alone, since no DNA is present to check it. CDR1 and CDR2 from the germline V gene are SGHTA and FQGNSA. This CDR3 has 17 residues. This CDR3 is CASSLFPTGGPSDTQYF.

J is TRBJ2-1 and V is TRBV28. CDR3 length equals 12 residues. The germline V gene encodes CDR1 MDHEN and CDR2 SYDVKM. CDR3 residues: CASTMTNNEQFF.

This chain links TRBV20-1 with TRBJ1-3; the D call of TRBD1 rests on TCRdb alone, since no DNA is present to check it. CDR1 and CDR2 from the germline V gene are DFQATT and SNEGSKA (reference sequence). The CDR3 extends over 16 amino acids. This CDR3 is CSAKNRGSRDGNTIYF.

The chain carries TRBV20-1 and TRBJ2-3; TCRdb lists TRBD1, though no DNA is available to test this call. Looked up from germline, CDR1 is DFQATT and CDR2 is SNEGSKA (reference sequence). This CDR3 has 14 amino acids. This CDR3 reads CSARGGGGADTQYF.

The V call is TRBV29-1, the J call TRBJ2-5; the TCRdb call, TRBD2, lacks DNA for checking. This CDR3 is built from 12 residues. Germline V gene lookup returns CDR1 SQVTM and CDR2 ANQGSEA. The CDR3 region is CSVVAGEETQYF.

The chain recombines TRBV20-1 with TRBJ2-7; TCRdb returns TRBD1, unconfirmable since there is no DNA. The germline V gene has CDR1 DFQATT and CDR2 SNEGSKA (reference sequence). There are 13 residues in the CDR3. The CDR3 sequence: CSGGGTEPYEQYF.

This chain connects TRBV28 to TRBJ2-7; TCRdb names TRBD1, which stays unverified in the absence of DNA. Germline CDR1 reads MDHEN; CDR2 reads SYDVKM. The length of the CDR3 is 15 residues. CDR3: CASSPSTGVTYEQYF.

The genes are TRBV20-1 and TRBJ2-7; TCRdb selects TRBD1, and the lack of DNA leaves this call unchecked. CDR1 DFQATT and CDR2 SNEGSKA come from the germline V gene (reference sequence). The length of the CDR3 is 15 residues. The CDR3 here is CSARSRGQGSYEQYF.

The chain recombines TRBV6-2 or TRBV6-3 with TRBJ2-3; TCRdb's assignment of TRBD2 cannot be checked, as there is no DNA. Germline V gene lookup returns CDR1 MNHEY and CDR2 SVGEGT. The CDR3 consists of 20 residues. The CDR3 sequence is CASSYSIGGLAGGSTDTQYF.